This is a list of T cell receptor beta chains from one sample in a study of OX40 agonist ivuxolimab in advanced cancers. Only in-frame clones appear in the TCRdb table, and some are missing; sequencing was by immunoSEQ multiplex PCR. The data contain 80,000 to 95,000 clones, more than 70% of them singletons. Source: CD4+ or CD8+ T cells sorted from blood, taken in a trial of the OX40 agonist ivuxolimab. The receptors derive from an adult with an advanced solid tumor such as melanoma, head and neck, liver or kidney cancer. Each CDR3 is given with its conserved first and last residue. D genes are given only for firm matches. Clone size is shown for a subset of rows, as once, few, many or a class of expanded clone.

v_gene	abundance	d_gene	j_gene	CDR3aa	CDR3nt
TRBV14	.	TRBD2	TRBJ2-3	CASSPPGLAGFTDTQYF	TGTGCCAGCAGCCCGCCCGGACTAGCGGGTTTCACAGATACGCAGTATTTT
TRBV5-1	.	.	TRBJ2-2	CASSQDFTGELFF	TGCGCCAGCAGTCAGGATTTCACCGGGGAGCTGTTTTTT
TRBV25-1	once	.	TRBJ2-3	CASSDHPTDTQYF	TGTGCCAGCAGTGATCATCCCACAGATACGCAGTATTTT
TRBV19	once	.	TRBJ2-6	CASSNRGGAGANVLTF	TGTGCCAGTAGTAACCGTGGGGGAGCTGGGGCCAACGTCCTGACTTTC
TRBV5-8	.	TRBD1	TRBJ2-4	CASSYTQGDKNIQYF	TGTGCCAGCAGCTATACACAGGGGGACAAAAACATTCAGTACTTC
TRBV14	.	TRBD2	TRBJ2-7	CASSLTLALSYEQYF	TGTGCCAGCAGCCTGACACTAGCGCTCTCCTACGAGCAGTACTTC
TRBV5-8	once	.	TRBJ1-5	CASSLASGSRGDQPQHF	TGTGCCAGCAGCTTGGCCAGCGGGTCCAGGGGAGATCAGCCCCAGCATTTT
TRBV4-1	.	.	TRBJ2-5	CASSHPGGGPRQETQYF	TGCGCCAGCAGCCACCCTGGGGGGGGGCCTAGACAAGAGACCCAGTACTTC
TRBV30	.	TRBD2	TRBJ2-1	CAWSVRSSGYNEQFF	TGTGCCTGGAGTGTAAGGTCTAGCGGTTACAATGAGCAGTTCTTC
TRBV6-6	.	TRBD1	TRBJ2-2	CASSYSGQVGGGELFF	TGTGCCAGCAGTTACTCTGGACAGGTCGGAGGCGGGGAGCTGTTTTTT
TRBV5-4	.	.	TRBJ1-1	CATGGRNTEAFF	TGTGCCACCGGGGGACGGAACACTGAAGCTTTCTTT
TRBV5-1	.	.	TRBJ2-5	CASSLGPGAFQETQYF	TGCGCCAGCAGCTTGGGACCTGGGGCTTTTCAAGAGACCCAGTACTTC
TRBV9	.	.	TRBJ1-1	CASSPRLNTEAFF	TGTGCCAGCAGCCCCAGATTGAACACTGAAGCTTTCTTT
TRBV6-5	.	.	TRBJ2-7	CASQQGASYEQYF	TGTGCCAGCCAGCAGGGAGCGTCCTACGAGCAGTACTTC
TRBV7-9	.	.	TRBJ1-1	CASSSRLGEGLTEAFF	TGTGCCAGCAGCTCCCGGCTGGGCGAGGGGTTGACTGAAGCTTTCTTT
TRBV14	.	.	TRBJ1-5	CASSLSQPQHF	TGTGCCAGCAGCCTCTCTCAGCCCCAGCATTTT
TRBV7-9	.	TRBD2	TRBJ2-1	CASSPGLGVRNEQFF	TGTGCCAGCAGCCCTGGACTAGGGGTTCGCAATGAGCAGTTCTTC
TRBV7-2	.	.	TRBJ2-5	CASSSNRASEETQYF	TGTGCCAGCAGCTCAAACCGAGCGTCGGAAGAGACCCAGTACTTC
TRBV5-1	.	.	TRBJ2-1	CASSSGLLDNEQFF	TGCGCCAGCAGCTCGGGACTCTTGGACAATGAGCAGTTCTTC
TRBV18	.	TRBD1	TRBJ1-1	CASSPGRGPTEAFF	TGTGCCAGCTCACCGGGCAGGGGGCCAACTGAAGCTTTCTTT
TRBV11-2	.	.	TRBJ2-3	CASSFVRPTQDTQYF	TGTGCCAGCAGCTTTGTTAGACCTACGCAAGATACGCAGTATTTT
TRBV7-2	few	.	TRBJ1-6	CASSLQGNSPLHF	TGTGCCAGCAGCTTACAGGGAAATTCACCCCTCCACTTT